One and the same sample provided the 9 T cell receptor beta chains below, sequenced in a study of chemoradiotherapy in HPV16-positive cancers (dated by TCRdb to between 2021 and 2024). The library was built by means of the immunoSEQ multiplex PCR assay. TCRdb carries this immuneACCESS record with in-frame sequences only. Its versions omit some clonotypes, under half of them owing to an unresolved V gene in the studies checked, with the rest unexplained. Within this sample are approximately 29,000 clones, with roughly 80% of them counted one time only. The ten largest make up roughly 5.5% of the sample. Sequencing was performed on blood, taken from a patient who underwent chemoradiotherapy. The source is a human donor with HPV-associated anogenital cancer.

CDR3 nucleotide sequence: TGTGCCAGCAGCGGAAGGGGGCCAAATAGCAATCAGCCCCAGCATTTT. Translating it yields CASSGRGPNSNQPQHF. This rearrangement joins TRBV5-6 to TRBJ1-5, with 7 bases lining up with TRBD1. The CDR3 loop spans 16 amino acids. The V segment lost 4 bases and the J segment 0 bases; nucleotides outside the gene matches: 7. Germline V lookup: CDR1 SGHDT, CDR2 YYEEEE.

CDR3 nucleotide sequence: TGTGCCAGCAGCTCCAGGGGGGAGGGCAATGAAAAACTGTTTTTT. Translating gives CASSSRGEGNEKLFF. The J gene is TRBJ1-4, the V gene TRBV11-1; the match to TRBD1 covers 7 bases. Per the germline V gene, CDR1 is SGHAT and CDR2 is FQDESV (reference sequence). With 4 bases clipped from V and 5 bases from J, the junction kept 7 bases outside the gene matches. The CDR3 loop spans 15 amino acids.

The chain carries TRBV6-1 and TRBJ1-1, with a weak D call TRBD1 (5 bases). The length of the CDR3 is 14 residues. Germline V gene data show CDR1 as MNHNS and CDR2 as SASEGT. V gave up 4 bases and J gave up 3 bases, with 12 bases separating them. CDR3 DNA sequence: TGTGCCAGCAGTGTGGCAGCGGGGGACACTGAAGCTTTCTTT. Encoded protein: CASSVAAGDTEAFF.

The chain uses TRBV29-1 and TRBJ2-3, with 12 bases identical to TRBD2. The junction had 11 bases not matched to a gene; V was cut back by 2 bases and J by 5 bases. Germline V gene lookup returns CDR1 SQVTM and CDR2 ANQGSEA. The CDR3 has 17 amino acids. CDR3 sequence reads: CSVEHRASGGAGDTQYF. The DNA for the CDR3 is TGCAGCGTTGAACATCGGGCTAGCGGGGGGGCGGGAGATACGCAGTATTTT.

J is TRBJ1-1 and V is TRBV18, with D possibly TRBD1 on 5 matching bases. V lost 4 bases to trimming and J lost 1 base, with 10 bases between them. Germline CDR1 KGHSH, CDR2 LQKENI. CDR3 length: 14 residues. This CDR3 is CASSRAGGNTEAFF. The CDR3 DNA is TGTGCCAGCTCACGCGCCGGGGGGAACACTGAAGCTTTCTTT.

V and J are TRBV29-1 and TRBJ1-2, with D maybe TRBD1 (5 bases). Trimming removed 5 bases from V and 2 bases from J, with 12 bases in between. CDR3 length: 13 amino acids. Germline values: CDR1 SQVTM, CDR2 ANQGSEA. CDR3 sequence reads: CSVRRDCNYGYTF. The CDR3 DNA reads TGCAGCGTTAGGCGGGACTGCAACTATGGCTACACCTTC.

This clone was seen a few times. The chain couples TRBV28 to TRBJ1-4; maybe TRBD1 (5 bases). Germline values: CDR1 MDHEN, CDR2 SYDVKM. The CDR3 sequence is 14 residues long. Deletions cut 6 bases from V and 8 bases from J, with 16 bases between. CDR3 DNA sequence: TGTGCCAGCAGGGGGATACGGGGCAAGGAAAAACTGTTTTTT. Residues: CASRGIRGKEKLFF.

The rearrangement joins TRBV7-2 to TRBJ2-5; D is perhaps TRBD2 (6 bases). Looked up from germline, CDR1 is SGHTA and CDR2 is FQGNSA. This CDR3 is built from 15 residues. The V end lost 5 bases, the J end lost 4 bases, and 17 bases lay between the germline ends. For the CDR3, the DNA is TGTGCCAGCAGCCTCTCCTGGCGGGATGGAGAGACCCAGTACTTC. Its protein is CASSLSWRDGETQYF.

The sample holds a few counts of this clone. The chain has TRBV7-2 and TRBJ2-7; possible D gene TRBD2, 6 bases. CDR3 size: 13 residues. The germline V gene encodes CDR1 SGHTA and CDR2 FQGNSA. Trimming pared 5 bases from V and 4 bases from J, leaving 12 bases between. The CDR3 region has the DNA TGTGCCAGCAGCCTGGGAGGCAGATACGAGCAGTACGTC. Protein product: CASSLGGRYEQYV.